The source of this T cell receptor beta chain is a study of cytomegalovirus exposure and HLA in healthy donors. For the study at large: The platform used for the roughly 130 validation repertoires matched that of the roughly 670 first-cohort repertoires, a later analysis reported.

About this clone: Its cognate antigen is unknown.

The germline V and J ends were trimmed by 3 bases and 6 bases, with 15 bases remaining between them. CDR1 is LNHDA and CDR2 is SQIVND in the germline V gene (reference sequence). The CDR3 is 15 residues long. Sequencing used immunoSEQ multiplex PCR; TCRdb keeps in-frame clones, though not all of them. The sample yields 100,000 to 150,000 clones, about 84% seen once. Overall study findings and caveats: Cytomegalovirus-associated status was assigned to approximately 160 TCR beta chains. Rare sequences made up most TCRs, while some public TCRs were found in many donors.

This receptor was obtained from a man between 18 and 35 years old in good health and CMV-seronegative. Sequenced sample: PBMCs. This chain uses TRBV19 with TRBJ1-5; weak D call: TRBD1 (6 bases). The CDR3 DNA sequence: TGTGCCAGTAGTATGACAGGAAATTTCGTTCAGCCCCAGCATTTT. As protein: CASSMTGNFVQPQHF.